Given below is one T cell receptor (beta chain) in context. The data stem from a study of blood T cell repertoires in COVID-19. Looking at the study overall: T cells, B-cell-depleted T cells, or PBMCs supplied cDNA or gDNA.

Between the trimmed V and J ends, which lost 1 base and 8 bases, there was a span of 13 bases. The germline V gene has CDR1 SGHNT and CDR2 YYREEE (reference sequence). CDR3 length: 14 residues. Some clones are missing from TCRdb's copy, which holds only in-frame ones; the method was immunoSEQ multiplex PCR. The sample shows approximately 97,000 clones, about four fifths of them seen only once. V usage is TRBV5-4 and J usage is TRBJ2-1; tentative D call: TRBD1 (5 bases). Sample: peripheral blood. This receptor was obtained from a human donor in a cohort sampled during active COVID-19. Here the CDR3 DNA reads TGTGCCAGCAGCTTGCCGGGCCCACAGGATGAGCAGTTCTTC. Amino acids: CASSLPGPQDEQFF.